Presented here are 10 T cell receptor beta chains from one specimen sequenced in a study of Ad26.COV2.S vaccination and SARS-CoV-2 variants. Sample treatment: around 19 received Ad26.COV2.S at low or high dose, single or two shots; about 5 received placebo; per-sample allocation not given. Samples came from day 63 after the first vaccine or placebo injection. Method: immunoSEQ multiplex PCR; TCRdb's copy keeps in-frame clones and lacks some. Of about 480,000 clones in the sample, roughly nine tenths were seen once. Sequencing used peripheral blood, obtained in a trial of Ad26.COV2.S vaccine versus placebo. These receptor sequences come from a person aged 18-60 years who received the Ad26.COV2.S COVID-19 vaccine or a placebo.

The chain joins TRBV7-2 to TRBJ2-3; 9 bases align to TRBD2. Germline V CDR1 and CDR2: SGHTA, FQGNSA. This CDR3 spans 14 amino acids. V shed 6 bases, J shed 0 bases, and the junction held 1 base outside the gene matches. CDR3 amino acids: CASRGLASTDTQYF. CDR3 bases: TGTGCCAGCAGGGGACTAGCCAGCACAGATACGCAGTATTTT.

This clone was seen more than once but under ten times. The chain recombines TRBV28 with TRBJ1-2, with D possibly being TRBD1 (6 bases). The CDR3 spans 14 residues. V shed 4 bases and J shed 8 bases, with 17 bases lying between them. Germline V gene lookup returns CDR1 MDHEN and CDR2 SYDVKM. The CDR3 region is CASSYDDRRGGYTF. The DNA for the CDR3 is TGTGCCAGCAGTTATGACGACAGGAGAGGAGGCTACACCTTC.

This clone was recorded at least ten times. This CDR3 reads CASSFNPYNEQFF. CDR3 nucleotide sequence: TGTGCCAGCAGCTTTAACCCCTACAATGAGCAGTTCTTC. This rearrangement joins TRBV5-6 to TRBJ2-1; D unclear. CDR1 is SGHDT and CDR2 is YYEEEE in the germline V gene. Trimming pared 2 bases from V and 2 bases from J, leaving 5 bases between. CDR3 length: 13 residues.

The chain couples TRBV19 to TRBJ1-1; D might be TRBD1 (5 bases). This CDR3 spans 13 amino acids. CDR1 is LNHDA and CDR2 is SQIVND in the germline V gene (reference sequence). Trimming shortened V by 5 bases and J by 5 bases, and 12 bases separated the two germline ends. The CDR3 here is CASSSDWGTEAFF. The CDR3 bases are TGTGCCAGTAGTTCGGATTGGGGGACTGAAGCTTTCTTT.

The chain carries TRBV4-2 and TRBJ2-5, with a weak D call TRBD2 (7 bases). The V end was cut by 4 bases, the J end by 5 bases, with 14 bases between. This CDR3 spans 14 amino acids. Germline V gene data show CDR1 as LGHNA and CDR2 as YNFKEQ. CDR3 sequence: CASSRGGGGETQYF. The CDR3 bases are TGTGCCAGCAGCCGAGGGGGGGGCGGCGAGACCCAGTACTTC.

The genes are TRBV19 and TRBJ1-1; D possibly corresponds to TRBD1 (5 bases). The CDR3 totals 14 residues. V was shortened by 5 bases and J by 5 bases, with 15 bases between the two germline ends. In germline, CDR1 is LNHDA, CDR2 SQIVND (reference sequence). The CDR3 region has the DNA TGTGCCAGTAGTCCCTCCGACAGACCGACTGAAGCTTTCTTT. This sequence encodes CASSPSDRPTEAFF.

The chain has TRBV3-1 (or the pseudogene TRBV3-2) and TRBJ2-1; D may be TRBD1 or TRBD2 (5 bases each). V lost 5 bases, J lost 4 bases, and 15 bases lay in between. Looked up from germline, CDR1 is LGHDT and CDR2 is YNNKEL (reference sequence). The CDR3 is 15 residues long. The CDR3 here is CASSGTYYQYNEQFF. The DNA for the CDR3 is TGTGCCAGCAGCGGGACCTACTACCAATACAATGAGCAGTTCTTC.

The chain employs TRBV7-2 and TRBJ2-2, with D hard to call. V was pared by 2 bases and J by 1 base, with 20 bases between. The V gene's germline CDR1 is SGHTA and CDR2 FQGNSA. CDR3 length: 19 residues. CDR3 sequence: CASSLLLGRVVGNTGELFF. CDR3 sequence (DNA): TGTGCCAGCAGCTTATTGTTGGGTAGGGTTGTCGGGAACACCGGGGAGCTGTTTTTT.

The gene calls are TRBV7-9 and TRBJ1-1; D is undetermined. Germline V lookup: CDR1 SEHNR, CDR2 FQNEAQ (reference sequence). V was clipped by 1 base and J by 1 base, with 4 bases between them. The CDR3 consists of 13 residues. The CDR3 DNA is TGTGCCAGCAGCTTAGAGAGGAACACTGAAGCTTTCTTT. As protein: CASSLERNTEAFF.

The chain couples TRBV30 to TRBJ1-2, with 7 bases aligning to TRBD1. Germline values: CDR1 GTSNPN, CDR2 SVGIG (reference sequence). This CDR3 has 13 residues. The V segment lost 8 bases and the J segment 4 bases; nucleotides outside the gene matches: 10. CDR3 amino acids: CASQTGHGYGYTF. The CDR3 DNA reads TGTGCCAGCCAGACAGGGCACGGCTATGGCTACACCTTC.